Presented here are 14 T cell receptor beta chains from one specimen sequenced in a study of Graves' ophthalmopathy and Graves' hyperthyroidism. Researchers took RNA transcripts and amplified TCR beta CDR3 regions from them. First-round RT-PCR used HTBI primers; second-round multiplex PCR followed. TCRdb reprocessed the multiplex PCR reads via MiXCR and lists one record per CDR3 protein. The sample comprises about 700,000 distinct CDR3 sequences, 40% of which are singletons, and 40% to 45% rests with the top ten. The sample was peripheral blood. The receptors originated from an adult man with Graves' ophthalmopathy.

The chain recombines TRBV10-3 with TRBJ1-6; tentatively, D is TRBD1 (6 bases). The germline CDR1 and CDR2 sequences are ENHRY and SYGVKD. Trimming pared 11 bases from V and 10 bases from J, leaving 21 bases between. The CDR3 has 14 residues. Here the CDR3 DNA reads TGTGCCGGCTATAGTAAGGGGGATGGCTCACCCCTCCACTTT. Encoded protein: CAGYSKGDGSPLHF.

The chain combines TRBV3-1 with TRBJ1-1; D call uncertain. Germline-derived CDR1 and CDR2 are LGHDT and YNNKEL (reference sequence). There are 13 residues in the CDR3. Trimming stripped 3 bases from V and 4 bases from J, with 9 bases between. The CDR3 coding sequence is TGTGCCAGCAGCCAGGCCGTGGCCACTGAAGCTTTCTTT. It specifies CASSQAVATEAFF.

There are many counts of this clonotype. With a much larger clone just one base away, this may be a read error. The chain couples TRBV5-6 to TRBJ2-7; D unresolved. V dropped 2 bases and J dropped 0 bases, with 6 bases sitting between them. This CDR3 comprises 13 residues. Germline V CDR1 and CDR2: SGHDT, YYEEEE. The CDR3 loop reads CASSLESSYEQYF. The CDR3 region has the DNA TGTGCCAGCAGCTTAGAGAGCTCCTACGAGCAGTACTTC.

V gene TRBV25-1 combines with J gene TRBJ2-7; 12 bases are shared with TRBD2. CDR3 length: 15 amino acids. V lost 7 bases, J lost 3 bases, and 7 bases stayed unmatched. Germline V CDR1 and CDR2: MGHDK, SYGVNS. DNA for the CDR3: TGTGCCAGCACTGAGGGACTAGCGGGTGACTACGAGCAGTACTTC. It translates to CASTEGLAGDYEQYF.

Turning to this clonotype: This may be a read error: a much more frequent sequence differs by one nucleotide. V is TRBV2 and J is TRBJ2-7; the match to TRBD1 covers 12 bases. CDR3 length: 14 amino acids. V dropped 7 bases and J dropped 5; count of bases not matched to a gene: 6. CDR1 and CDR2 from the germline V gene are SNHLY and FYNNEI. As DNA, the CDR3 is TGTGCCAGCACCCCCGGGACAGGGGGCGACGAGCAGTACTTC. Residues: CASTPGTGGDEQYF.

This clonotype was seen only a few times. This chain joins TRBV20-1 and TRBJ1-1; a weak D match, TRBD1 (6 bases). Trimming took 3 bases from V and 4 from J, leaving 18 bases between them. This CDR3 spans 15 amino acids. Germline V gene sequence: CDR1 DFQATT, CDR2 SNEGSKA (reference sequence). For the CDR3, the DNA is TGCAGTGCTAGTGACAGGTTTGAAACCCTCACTGAAGCTTTCTTT. Translating gives CSASDRFETLTEAFF.

The table lists this clonotype with many counts. The V gene is TRBV25-1, the J gene TRBJ1-5; 11 bases match TRBD1. V gave up 6 bases and J gave up 4 bases; unmatched junction bases: 8. This CDR3 contains 16 residues. The germline V gene has CDR1 MGHDK and CDR2 SYGVNS. In DNA form, the CDR3 reads TGTGCCAGCAGCCCCCAGGGGACAGGGGGTAATCAGCCCCAGCATTTT. It encodes CASSPQGTGGNQPQHF. The full variable domain, in which reference TRBV25-1 and TRBJ1-5 provide the parts outside the CDR3, is EADIYQTPRYLVIGTGKKITLECSQTMGHDKMYWYQQDPGMELHLIHYSYGVNSTEKGDLSSESTVSRIRTEHFPLTLESARPSHTSQYLCASSPQGTGGNQPQHFGDGTRLSIL.

This clonotype was counted once. This chain joins TRBV25-1 and TRBJ1-1; D uncertain. V dropped 10 bases and J dropped 1 base, with 16 bases sitting between them. Germline CDR1 is MGHDK and CDR2 is SYGVNS. CDR3 length equals 14 residues. CDR3 residues: CATSAAPANTEAFF. DNA for the CDR3: TGTGCCACCAGCGCCGCCCCGGCGAACACTGAAGCTTTCTTT.

This clonotype was observed a single time. The chain links TRBV15 to TRBJ1-6; D unclear. This CDR3 contains 16 residues. V lost 0 bases to trimming and J lost 14 bases, with 20 bases between them. Germline V gene lookup returns CDR1 LNHNV and CDR2 YYDKDF (reference sequence). The CDR3 DNA is TGTGCCACCAGCAGAGATACGTGGCAGTTGGGCCCCACCCTCCACTTT. Its translation is CATSRDTWQLGPTLHF.

To note about this clonotype: A much more abundant neighbour one base away suggests this may be a read error. This CDR3 is missing its conserved last phenylalanine or tryptophan, likely due to a read error. The chain has TRBV7-2 and TRBJ2-7, with D tentatively TRBD1 (5 bases). V lost 5 bases and J lost 3, with 11 bases in between. Per germline, CDR1 SGHTA and CDR2 FQGNSA. CDR3 length: 13 amino acids. Here the CDR3 DNA reads TGTGCCAGCAGCCGCGCCGACAGCTACGAGCAGTACTCC. Its translation: CASSRADSYEQYS.

The CDR3 sequence is CASGGTEAYEQYF. The CDR3 DNA reads as TGTGCCAGCGGGGGGACAGAGGCCTACGAGCAGTACTTC. J is TRBJ2-7 and V is TRBV10-3, with D maybe TRBD2 (8 bases). Per the germline V gene, CDR1 is ENHRY and CDR2 is SYGVKD. V lost 10 bases to trimming and J lost 2 bases, with 15 bases between them. The CDR3 length is 13 residues.

For the CDR3, the DNA is TGTGCCAGCAGTCACCGGGACAGGGGCCGCGTTCCGCAGTACTTC. It codes for CASSHRDRGRVPQYF. The chain couples TRBV12-3 or TRBV12-4 to TRBJ2-7; 10 positions agree with TRBD1. CDR3 length: 15 amino acids. Losses at the gene ends were 5 bases for V and 9 bases for J; bases not matched to a gene: 13.

The rearrangement uses TRBV7-9 and TRBJ2-2; unclear D gene. The CDR3 runs to 16 residues. The V and J ends lost 5 bases and 0 bases respectively, with 13 bases between them. The germline V gene encodes CDR1 SEHNR and CDR2 FQNEAQ (reference sequence). The chain's CDR3 is CASSLVWGSNTGELFF. The CDR3 DNA follows: TGTGCCAGCAGCCTAGTCTGGGGATCGAACACCGGGGAGCTGTTTTTT. Together with reference TRBV7-9 and TRBJ2-2, the CDR3 gives the full variable domain: DTGVSQNPRHKITKRGQNVTFRCDPISEHNRLYWYRQTLGQGPEFLTYFQNEAQLEKSRLLSDRFSAERPKGSFSTLEIQRTEQGDSAMYLCASSLVWGSNTGELFFGEGSRLTVL.

This chain joins TRBV4-1 and TRBJ2-7; 8 nucleotides match TRBD1. The CDR3 extends over 15 amino acids. Germline V gene data show CDR1 as MGHRA and CDR2 as YSYEKL. Germline trimming cut 1 base from V and 1 base from J; bases unmatched to any gene: 3. CDR3 protein: CASSQGTGNSYEQYF. The CDR3 DNA is TGCGCCAGCAGCCAAGGGACAGGGAATTCCTACGAGCAGTACTTC.